The present TCR beta chain was sequenced within a study of blood T cell repertoires in COVID-19. Across roughly 25 US areas, participants ranged in age from 18 to 89 years. Participant reports of clinical history set cohort assignment. TCRdb's table, derived via immunoSEQ multiplex PCR, lists solely in-frame clones and lacks some. The data show roughly 260,000 clones, 83% seen once. This CDR3 has 13 residues. V lost 0 bases, J lost 8 bases, and 3 bases stayed unmatched. Germline-derived CDR1 and CDR2 are LGHNA and YNFKEQ. This TCR was sampled from a middle-aged woman who had been exposed to COVID-19. The chain carries TRBV4-2 and TRBJ1-2; 7 bases align to TRBD1. Sequenced input: PBMCs or T cells enriched from blood (not recorded which). CDR3 nucleotides: TGTGCCAGCAGCCAAGACACAGGGGTGGGCTACACCTTC. The encoded protein is CASSQDTGVGYTF.